The 18 T cell receptor beta chains below come from one sample, sequenced in a study of beta chain features in type 1 diabetes. Expressed TCRB transcripts were sequenced because the isolated RNA had all been reverse transcribed beforehand. This table comes from immunoSEQ multiplex PCR, and its TCRdb copy is limited to in-frame clones, with some not included. The data hold almost 350,000 clones, with 8% observed a single time. Input material: central memory CD4+ T cells from blood. The receptors were sampled from a woman aged 18-29 years in good health.

The chain uses TRBV6-5 and TRBJ2-7; D is undetermined. Trimming cost V 2 bases and J 7 bases, with 15 bases left between them. The CDR3 runs to 14 residues. Germline values: CDR1 MNHEY, CDR2 SVGAGI. CDR3: CASSYERYDVEQYF. In DNA form, the CDR3 reads TGTGCCAGCAGTTACGAAAGGTACGATGTGGAGCAGTACTTC.

This clone was found many times. The CDR3 DNA sequence: TGTGCCACCAGCATCCCTGCGGCTTCCACTGAAGCTTTCTTT. It encodes CATSIPAASTEAFF. This chain links TRBV15 with TRBJ1-1; D call uncertain. The CDR3 has 14 amino acids. Germline assignment: CDR1 LNHNV and CDR2 YYDKDF (reference sequence). Deletions cut 4 bases from V and 4 bases from J, with 13 bases between.

The chain is built from TRBV7-2 and TRBJ2-1, with 13 bases lining up with TRBD2. The ends lost 3 bases at V and 5 bases at J; junction bases unmatched: 4. From germline, CDR1 is SGHTA and CDR2 FQGNSA. This CDR3 contains 16 residues. The CDR3 nucleotides are TGTGCCAGCAGCTTCGCCGGGACTAGCGGGAACAATGAGCAGTTCTTC. Translated, it gives CASSFAGTSGNNEQFF.

The chain couples TRBV20-1 to TRBJ1-4, with no clear D. V shed 4 bases and J shed 5 bases, with 5 bases lying between them. Germline assignment: CDR1 DFQATT and CDR2 SNEGSKA (reference sequence). The CDR3 extends over 11 amino acids. CDR3 nucleotides: TGCAGTGCTAATAGAAATGAAAAACTGTTTTTT. Residues: CSANRNEKLFF.

This chain links TRBV28 with TRBJ2-7; 12 bases agree with TRBD2. The junction had 9 bases not matched to a gene; V was cut back by 5 bases and J by 4 bases. There are 16 residues in the CDR3. Germline V gives CDR1 MDHEN, CDR2 SYDVKM. The CDR3 region is CASSPWTSGKDYEQYF. The CDR3 nucleotides read TGTGCCAGCAGTCCGTGGACTAGCGGGAAAGATTACGAGCAGTACTTC.

In its sample, this clone was seen a few times. The rearrangement links TRBV13 to TRBJ1-1; D remains unclear. This CDR3 contains 13 residues. Trimming cost V 3 bases and J 5 bases, with 10 bases left between them. Germline assignment: CDR1 PRHDT and CDR2 FYEKMQ (reference sequence). CDR3 nucleotide sequence: TGTGCCAGCAGCTTTAACACGCAAACTGAAGCTTTCTTT. Its protein product is CASSFNTQTEAFF. Full variable domain (rest looked up from reference TRBV13 and TRBJ1-1): AAGVIQSPRHLIKEKRETATLKCYPIPRHDTVYWYQQGPGQDPQFLISFYEKMQSDKGSIPDRFSAQQFSDYHSELNMSSLELGDSALYFCASSFNTQTEAFFGQGTRLTVV.

This clone has ten or more counts. CDR3 sequence: CASSFGNTEAFF. DNA of the CDR3: TGTGCCAGCAGCTTCGGGAACACTGAAGCTTTCTTT. The chain is built from TRBV7-2 and TRBJ1-1, with D unresolved. The V and J ends lost 3 bases and 1 base respectively, with 3 bases between them. This CDR3 spans 12 amino acids. Germline V gene sequence: CDR1 SGHTA, CDR2 FQGNSA.

The chain is built from TRBV10-3 and TRBJ2-1; D gene uncertain. Trimming left V 2 bases short and J 5 bases short, with 1 base between. Per germline, CDR1 ENHRY and CDR2 SYGVKD. This CDR3 has 11 amino acids. The CDR3 loop reads CAISENNEQFF. The CDR3 DNA is TGTGCCATCAGTGAGAACAATGAGCAGTTCTTC.

The rearrangement joins TRBV2 to TRBJ2-1; 9 positions agree with TRBD1. Germline CDR1 and CDR2: SNHLY and FYNNEI. This CDR3 is built from 15 residues. With 6 bases clipped from V and 4 bases from J, the junction kept 7 bases outside the gene matches. CDR3 sequence: CASRIQGASYNEQFF. The CDR3 DNA follows: TGTGCCAGCAGAATACAGGGGGCGTCGTACAATGAGCAGTTCTTC.

The sample holds a few counts of this clone. The chain has TRBV2 and TRBJ2-7, with D possibly TRBD2 on 6 matching bases. Trimming removed 2 bases at V and 5 bases at J, with 13 bases between. Germline values: CDR1 SNHLY, CDR2 FYNNEI. This CDR3 contains 14 residues. The CDR3 sequence is CASSELRGPNEQYF. CDR3 sequence (DNA): TGTGCCAGCAGTGAACTGCGGGGACCAAACGAGCAGTACTTC.

The genes are TRBV10-3 and TRBJ1-2; D perhaps matches TRBD1 (5 bases). The CDR3 has 16 residues. The germline V gene has CDR1 ENHRY and CDR2 SYGVKD. The ends were cut back, 3 bases at V and 0 bases at J, with 14 bases in the middle. The CDR3 sequence is CAISDVGGRTNYGYTF. In DNA form, the CDR3 reads TGTGCCATCAGTGACGTCGGGGGTAGGACTAACTATGGCTACACCTTC.

V gene TRBV7-2 combines with J gene TRBJ2-7; D is unclear. The CDR3 has 15 amino acids. Germline assignment: CDR1 SGHTA and CDR2 FQGNSA. V was clipped by 1 base and J by 1 base, with 11 bases between them. The CDR3 reads CASSLGLLGSYEQYF. The CDR3 nucleotides are TGTGCCAGCAGCTTAGGGTTGCTAGGATCCTACGAGCAGTACTTC.

This clone was detected only a few times. V and J are TRBV7-8 and TRBJ2-2; 9 bases match TRBD2. CDR3 length: 15 residues. Per the germline V gene, CDR1 is SGHVS and CDR2 is FQNEAQ. J was trimmed by 8 bases and V by 5 bases; bases with no gene match: 9. CDR3 coding DNA: TGTGCCAGCAGCCCCGTTGGACTAGCGAAGGGGGAGCTGTTTTTT. Its protein product is CASSPVGLAKGELFF.

This clone was seen more than once but under ten times. The chain combines TRBV5-1 with TRBJ2-7; 12 nucleotides agree with TRBD1. V shed 4 bases, J shed 6 bases, and the junction held 8 bases outside the gene matches. CDR1 is SGHRS, CDR2 YFSETQ, per germline. The CDR3 has 15 residues. The CDR3 protein is CASSPGTGGPGEQYF. The CDR3 DNA reads TGCGCCAGCAGCCCCGGGACAGGGGGCCCGGGCGAGCAGTACTTC.

Remarks on this clone: This sequence may be a read error, since a much larger clone differs from it by one base. The chain has TRBV11-3 and TRBJ2-1, with 8 bases that match TRBD2. Germline lookup yields CDR1 SGHNT and CDR2 YENEEA. The CDR3 is 13 amino acids. This CDR3 reads CASSLEPGTSKFF. The CDR3 bases are TGTGCCAGCAGTTTAGAACCGGGGACTAGTAAGTTCTTC. Full variable domain (outside the CDR3, taken from reference TRBV11-3 and TRBJ2-1): EAGVVQSPRYKIIEKKQPVAFWCNPISGHNTLYWYLQNLGQGPELLIRYENEEAVDDSQLPKDRFSAERLKGVDSTLKIQPAELGDSAVYLCASSLEPGTSKFFGPGTRLTVL.

Comments on this clone: The same CDR3 arises from other DNA sequences in this sample as well. The chain links TRBV27 to TRBJ2-7; maybe TRBD1 (6 bases). This CDR3 is built from 15 residues. V lost 0 bases, J lost 1 base, and 10 bases lay in between. Germline assignment: CDR1 MNHEY and CDR2 SMNVEV (reference sequence). CDR3 in amino acids: CASSLSPRGSYEQYF. CDR3 coding DNA: TGTGCCAGCAGTTTATCGCCCAGGGGTTCCTACGAGCAGTACTTC.

The J gene is TRBJ2-1, the V gene TRBV18; D gene ambiguous. V lost 2 bases, J lost 9 bases, and 11 bases lay in between. The CDR3 totals 13 residues. Germline CDR1 is KGHSH and CDR2 is LQKENI. The CDR3 sequence is CASSPLGLSEQFF. CDR3 sequence (DNA): TGTGCCAGCTCACCATTGGGGTTGAGTGAGCAGTTCTTC. Drawing the rest from reference TRBV18 and TRBJ2-1, the complete variable domain is NAGVMQNPRHLVRRRGQEARLRCSPMKGHSHVYWYRQLPEEGLKFMVYLQKENIIDESGMPKERFSAEFPKEGPSILRIQQVVRGDSAAYFCASSPLGLSEQFFGPGTRLTVL.

V usage is TRBV11-2 and J usage is TRBJ2-6; D may be TRBD1 (5 bases). Germline loops: CDR1 SGHAT, CDR2 FQNNGV. With 2 bases removed from V and 0 bases from J, the gap between germline ends came to 8 bases. The CDR3 has 16 residues. The CDR3 DNA sequence: TGTGCCAGCAGCTTAATAGGGGCCTCTGGGGCCAACGTCCTGACTTTC. This codes for CASSLIGASGANVLTF.